Presented here are 16 T cell receptor beta chains from one specimen sequenced in a study of OX40 agonist ivuxolimab in advanced cancers. Here immunoSEQ multiplex PCR was the method, and the copy in TCRdb shows in-frame clones only, minus some. The table lists approximately 99,000 clones, approximately 87% of them singletons. The starting material was CD4+ or CD8+ T cells sorted from blood, obtained in a trial of the OX40 agonist ivuxolimab. These receptors were obtained from an adult with an advanced solid tumor such as melanoma, head and neck, liver or kidney cancer.

V and J are TRBV7-9 and TRBJ1-2; unclear D gene. The V and J ends lost 5 bases and 6 bases respectively, with 16 bases between them. Germline CDR1 reads SEHNR; CDR2 reads FQNEAQ (reference sequence). The CDR3 contains 14 residues. The CDR3 DNA reads TGTGCCAGCAGCCCAAGCGGGTCCTGGGATGGCTACACCTTC. Amino acid sequence: CASSPSGSWDGYTF.

The chain links TRBV5-1 to TRBJ2-5, with TRBD1 as a possible D gene (6 bases). The ends were cut back, 2 bases at V and 11 bases at J, with 16 bases in the middle. CDR3 size: 13 residues. The germline V gene encodes CDR1 SGHRS and CDR2 YFSETQ. This CDR3 reads CASSLGQLSEQYF. As DNA, the CDR3 is TGCGCCAGCAGCTTAGGACAGCTATCGGAGCAGTACTTC.

This clone was counted between two and nine times. J is TRBJ1-5 and V is TRBV27, with TRBD1 as a possible D gene (5 bases). Trimming removed 6 bases at V and 7 bases at J, with 13 bases between. Germline values: CDR1 MNHEY, CDR2 SMNVEV (reference sequence). The CDR3 is made up of 13 amino acids. The CDR3 reads CASSFGGLQPQHF. The CDR3 coding sequence is TGTGCCAGCAGCTTTGGGGGGTTACAGCCCCAGCATTTT.

The V call is TRBV5-6, the J call TRBJ1-1; 8 positions agree with TRBD1. The germline gives CDR1 SGHDT, CDR2 YYEEEE. The CDR3 runs to 14 residues. V trimming: 3 bases; J trimming: 3 bases; junction bases outside the gene matches: 4. DNA for the CDR3: TGTGCCAGCAGCTGGGGACAGGTTTACACTGAAGCTTTCTTT. It encodes CASSWGQVYTEAFF.

This chain uses TRBV6-1 with TRBJ1-2, with D unresolved. CDR1 MNHNS and CDR2 SASEGT come from the germline V gene. This CDR3 spans 13 amino acids. V lost 5 bases and J lost 4, with 11 bases in between. The CDR3 DNA reads TGTGCCAGCAGTCCCGGGGTCCGCTATGGCTACACCTTC. This sequence encodes CASSPGVRYGYTF.

In its sample, this clone was seen a few times. This rearrangement joins TRBV6-5 to TRBJ2-7; D may be TRBD2 (6 bases). Looked up from germline, CDR1 is MNHEY and CDR2 is SVGAGI. The CDR3 is 13 residues long. V lost 0 bases, J lost 9 bases, and 12 bases lay in between. For the CDR3, the DNA is TGTGCCAGCAGTTACTCGGAGGGTTTGGGGCAGTACTTC. Residues: CASSYSEGLGQYF.

The genes are TRBV10-2 and TRBJ2-3; D ambiguous. V was cut by 3 bases and J by 4 bases, with 5 bases left in between. The length of the CDR3 is 12 residues. Germline values: CDR1 WSHSY, CDR2 SAAADI. CDR3 residues: CASSEGPDTQYF. The DNA for the CDR3 is TGCGCCAGCAGTGAAGGCCCAGATACGCAGTATTTT.

The V call is TRBV6-6, the J call TRBJ1-5; 7 positions agree with TRBD1. CDR3 length: 13 amino acids. Germline-derived CDR1 and CDR2 are MNHNY and SVGAGI (reference sequence). The ends lost 4 bases at V and 6 bases at J; junction bases unmatched: 3. The chain's CDR3 is CASSFRDSQPQHF. As DNA, the CDR3 is TGTGCCAGCAGTTTCAGGGACAGTCAGCCCCAGCATTTT.

The chain couples TRBV6-5 to TRBJ2-1, with D possibly TRBD2 on 6 matching bases. There are 13 residues in the CDR3. V was clipped by 6 bases and J by 7 bases, with 13 bases between them. Germline V gene lookup returns CDR1 MNHEY and CDR2 SVGAGI. The CDR3 is CASRRTGGNEQFF. CDR3 nucleotides: TGTGCCAGCAGGCGGACTGGAGGGAATGAGCAGTTCTTC.

This clone appeared a few times. The chain is built from TRBV7-2 and TRBJ2-3, with TRBD2 identical over 12 bases. The V segment lost 1 base and the J segment 5 bases; nucleotides outside the gene matches: 13. CDR1 and CDR2 from the germline V gene are SGHTA and FQGNSA. The CDR3 totals 19 residues. Written as DNA, the CDR3 is TGTGCCAGCAGCTTAGTTTTGACTAGCGGGAGACGTCCACAAGATACGCAGTATTTT. This gives the protein CASSLVLTSGRRPQDTQYF.

The chain is built from TRBV19 and TRBJ1-2; 8 positions match TRBD1. The CDR3 loop spans 15 amino acids. Germline values: CDR1 LNHDA, CDR2 SQIVND (reference sequence). Trimming cost V 5 bases and J 5 bases; bases outside gene matches: 10. The CDR3 spells CASSVRGQGWYGYTF. The CDR3 DNA reads as TGTGCCAGTAGTGTCAGGGGGCAAGGATGGTATGGCTACACCTTC. Full variable domain (missing parts from reference TRBV19 and TRBJ1-2): DGGITQSPKYLFRKEGQNVTLSCEQNLNHDAMYWYRQDPGQGLRLIYYSQIVNDFQKGDIAEGYSVSREKKESFPLTVTSAQKNPTAFYLCASSVRGQGWYGYTFGSGTRLTVV.

This clone was picked up a small number of times. The chain combines TRBV30 with TRBJ1-1; tentative D call: TRBD1 (6 bases). This CDR3 has 11 residues. V shed 7 bases and J shed 1 base, with 7 bases lying between them. Germline V gene data show CDR1 as GTSNPN and CDR2 as SVGIG (reference sequence). This CDR3 is CASGANTEAFF. The CDR3 DNA reads TGTGCCTCGGGGGCGAACACTGAAGCTTTCTTT.

This clone appeared a few times. The chain recombines TRBV4-2 with TRBJ1-6, with a tentative D call TRBD1 (6 bases). Trimming pared 3 bases from V and 14 bases from J, leaving 17 bases between. Germline V gene sequence: CDR1 LGHNA, CDR2 YNFKEQ. The CDR3 sequence is 14 residues long. The DNA for the CDR3 is TGTGCCAGCAGCCACCAGGGAGGGGGAAGCACCCTCCACTTT. It yields the protein CASSHQGGGSTLHF.

The rearrangement uses TRBV5-4 and TRBJ1-1, with TRBD1 matching over 7 bases. The ends lost 4 bases at V and 3 bases at J; junction bases unmatched: 3. The V gene's germline CDR1 is SGHNT and CDR2 YYREEE (reference sequence). CDR3 length: 13 amino acids. The CDR3 sequence: CASSMGQHTEAFF. DNA of the CDR3: TGTGCCAGCAGCATGGGACAGCACACTGAAGCTTTCTTT.

The V gene is TRBV15, the J gene TRBJ1-5; 10 nucleotides match TRBD1. The trim removed 6 bases at V and 6 bases at J, leaving 8 bases unmatched. The CDR3 runs to 15 residues. The V gene's germline CDR1 is LNHNV and CDR2 YYDKDF (reference sequence). The CDR3 reads CATSQGDRGGQPQHF. In DNA, the CDR3 is TGTGCCACCAGTCAAGGGGACAGGGGAGGTCAGCCCCAGCATTTT.

The V and J genes are TRBV13 and TRBJ2-1; TRBD1 might be the D (5 bases). In germline, CDR1 is PRHDT, CDR2 FYEKMQ (reference sequence). The CDR3 totals 15 residues. V lost 2 bases to trimming and J lost 0 bases, with 8 bases between them. CDR3: CASSLQGLSYNEQFF. DNA of the CDR3: TGTGCCAGCAGCTTACAGGGCCTCTCCTACAATGAGCAGTTCTTC. The variable domain in full, with the rest retrieved from reference TRBV13 and TRBJ2-1, is AAGVIQSPRHLIKEKRETATLKCYPIPRHDTVYWYQQGPGQDPQFLISFYEKMQSDKGSIPDRFSAQQFSDYHSELNMSSLELGDSALYFCASSLQGLSYNEQFFGPGTRLTVL.